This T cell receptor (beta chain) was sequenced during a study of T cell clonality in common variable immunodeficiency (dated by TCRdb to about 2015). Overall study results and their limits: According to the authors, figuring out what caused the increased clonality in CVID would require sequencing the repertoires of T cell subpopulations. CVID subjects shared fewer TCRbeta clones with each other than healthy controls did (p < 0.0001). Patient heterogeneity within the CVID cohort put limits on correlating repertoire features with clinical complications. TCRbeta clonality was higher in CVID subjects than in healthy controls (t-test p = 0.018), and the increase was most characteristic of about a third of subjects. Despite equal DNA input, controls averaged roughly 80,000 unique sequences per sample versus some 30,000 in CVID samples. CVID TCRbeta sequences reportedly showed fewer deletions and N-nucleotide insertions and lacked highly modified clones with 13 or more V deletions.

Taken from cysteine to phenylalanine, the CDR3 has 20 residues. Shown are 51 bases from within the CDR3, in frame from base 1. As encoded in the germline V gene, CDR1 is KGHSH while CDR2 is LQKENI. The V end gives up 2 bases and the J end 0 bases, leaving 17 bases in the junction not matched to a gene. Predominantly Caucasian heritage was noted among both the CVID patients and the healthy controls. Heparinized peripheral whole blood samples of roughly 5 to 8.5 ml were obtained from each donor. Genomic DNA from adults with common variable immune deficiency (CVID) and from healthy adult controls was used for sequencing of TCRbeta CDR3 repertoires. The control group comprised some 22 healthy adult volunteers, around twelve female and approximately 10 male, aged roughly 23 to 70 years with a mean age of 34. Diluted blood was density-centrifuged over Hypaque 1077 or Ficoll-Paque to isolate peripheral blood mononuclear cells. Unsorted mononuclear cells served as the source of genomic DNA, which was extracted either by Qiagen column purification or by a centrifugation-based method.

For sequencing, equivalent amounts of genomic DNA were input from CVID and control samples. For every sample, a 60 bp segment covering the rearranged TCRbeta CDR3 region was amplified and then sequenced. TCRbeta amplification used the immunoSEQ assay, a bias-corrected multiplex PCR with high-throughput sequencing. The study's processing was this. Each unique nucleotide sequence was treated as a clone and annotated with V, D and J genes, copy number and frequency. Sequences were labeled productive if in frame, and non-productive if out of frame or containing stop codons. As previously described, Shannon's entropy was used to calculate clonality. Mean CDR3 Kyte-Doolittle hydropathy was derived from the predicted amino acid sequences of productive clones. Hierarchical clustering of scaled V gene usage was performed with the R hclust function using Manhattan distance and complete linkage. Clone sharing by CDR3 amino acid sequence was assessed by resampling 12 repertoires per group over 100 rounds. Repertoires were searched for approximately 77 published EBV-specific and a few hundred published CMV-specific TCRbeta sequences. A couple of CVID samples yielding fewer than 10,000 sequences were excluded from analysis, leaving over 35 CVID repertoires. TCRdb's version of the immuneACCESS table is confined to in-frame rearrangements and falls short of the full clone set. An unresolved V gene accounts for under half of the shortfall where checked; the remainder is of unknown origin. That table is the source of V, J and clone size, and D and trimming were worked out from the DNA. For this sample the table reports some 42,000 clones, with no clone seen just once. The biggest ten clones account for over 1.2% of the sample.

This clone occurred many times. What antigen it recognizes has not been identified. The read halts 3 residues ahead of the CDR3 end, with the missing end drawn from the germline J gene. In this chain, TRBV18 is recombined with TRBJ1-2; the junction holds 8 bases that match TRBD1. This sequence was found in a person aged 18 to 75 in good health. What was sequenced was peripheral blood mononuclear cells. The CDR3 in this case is CASSPFQSGQGGRANYGYTF. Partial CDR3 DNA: TGTGCCAGCTCACCATTTCAATCCGGACAGGGAGGCCGAGCTAACTATGGC.